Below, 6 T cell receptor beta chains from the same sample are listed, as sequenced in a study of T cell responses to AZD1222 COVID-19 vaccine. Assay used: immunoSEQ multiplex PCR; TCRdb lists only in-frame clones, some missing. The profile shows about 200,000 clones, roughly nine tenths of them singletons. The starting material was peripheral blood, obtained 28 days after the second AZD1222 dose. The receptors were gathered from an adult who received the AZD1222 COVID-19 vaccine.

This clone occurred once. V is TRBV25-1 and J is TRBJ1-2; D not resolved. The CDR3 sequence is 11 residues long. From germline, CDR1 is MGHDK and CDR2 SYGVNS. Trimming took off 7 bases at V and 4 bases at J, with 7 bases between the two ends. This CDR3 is CASNTGYGYTF. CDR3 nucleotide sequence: TGTGCCAGCAACACGGGCTATGGCTACACCTTC.

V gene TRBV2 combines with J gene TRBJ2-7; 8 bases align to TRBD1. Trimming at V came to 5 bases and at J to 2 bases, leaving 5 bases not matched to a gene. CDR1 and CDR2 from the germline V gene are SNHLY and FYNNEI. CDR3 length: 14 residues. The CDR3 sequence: CASSRETGAYEQYF. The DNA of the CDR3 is TGTGCCAGCAGTAGGGAGACAGGGGCCTACGAGCAGTACTTC.

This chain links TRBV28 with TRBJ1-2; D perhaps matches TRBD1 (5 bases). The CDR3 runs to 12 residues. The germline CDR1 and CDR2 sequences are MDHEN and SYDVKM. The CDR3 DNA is TGTGTGGCGGCGGGGGTGAACTATGGCTACACCTTC. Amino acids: CVAAGVNYGYTF.

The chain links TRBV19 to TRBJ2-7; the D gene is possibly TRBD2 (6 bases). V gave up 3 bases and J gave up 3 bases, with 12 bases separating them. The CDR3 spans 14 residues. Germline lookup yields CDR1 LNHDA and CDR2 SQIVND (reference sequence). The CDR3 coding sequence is TGTGCCAGTAGTATGAACCTAGCGAACTACGAGCAGTACTTC. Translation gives CASSMNLANYEQYF.

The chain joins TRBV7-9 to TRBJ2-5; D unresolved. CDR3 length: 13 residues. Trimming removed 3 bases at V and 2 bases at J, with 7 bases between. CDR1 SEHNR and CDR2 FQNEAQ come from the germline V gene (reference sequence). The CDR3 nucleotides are TGTGCCAGCAGCTTCGGGTTTCAAGAGACCCAGTACTTC. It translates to CASSFGFQETQYF.

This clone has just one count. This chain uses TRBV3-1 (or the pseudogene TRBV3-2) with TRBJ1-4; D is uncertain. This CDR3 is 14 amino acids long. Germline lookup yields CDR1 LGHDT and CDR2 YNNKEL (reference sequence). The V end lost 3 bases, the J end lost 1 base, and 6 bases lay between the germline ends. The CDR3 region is CASSQEGTNEKLFF. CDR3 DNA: TGTGCCAGCAGCCAGGAGGGAACTAATGAAAAACTGTTTTTT.